This T cell receptor beta chain was sequenced in a study of immune characterization of retroperitoneal liposarcoma. Germline CDR1 SGHTA, CDR2 FQGNSA. The CDR3 spans 16 residues. With 5 bases clipped from V and 2 bases from J, the junction kept 9 bases outside the gene matches. Using its own MiXCR run on the PCR reads, TCRdb lists one record per CDR3 protein. The data hold approximately 9,300 distinct CDR3 sequences, with approximately 35% observed a single time. This clonotype is categorized as medium-sized. This TCR derives from a male donor with retroperitoneal liposarcoma. The sequenced sample was tumor tissue. The chain uses TRBV7-2 and TRBJ2-5; TRBD1 aligns across 9 bases. The DNA of the CDR3 is TGTGCCAGCAGCCGGACAGGGGTCCCCCAACAAGAGACCCAGTACTTC. Its translation is CASSRTGVPQQETQYF.